This is a list of T cell receptor beta chains from one sample in a study of blood T cell repertoires in COVID-19. Profiled with immunoSEQ multiplex PCR; TCRdb holds only in-frame clones, not every one. This sample has tens of thousands of clones, with about four fifths found just once. Sequencing was performed on peripheral blood. The receptors stem from a man aged 70 or older with acute or convalescent COVID-19. Each CDR3 is given with its conserved first and last residue. D genes are given only for firm matches. Not every row has a clone size; where given, it reads once, few, many or a size class.

CDR3aa	CDR3nt	v_gene	len	d_gene	abundance	j_gene
CASSLEAPEDEQFF	TGTGCCAGCAGTTTAGAGGCCCCAGAAGATGAGCAGTTCTTC	TRBV27	14	NA	NA	TRBJ2-1
CASSLGGNEQFF	TGTGCCAGCAGCCTAGGTGGAAATGAGCAGTTCTTC	TRBV12-3/TRBV12-4	12	NA	NA	TRBJ2-1
CASSLSGGSGYEQYF	TGTGCCAGCAGTTTATCTGGTGGTAGCGGCTACGAGCAGTACTTC	TRBV27	15	NA	NA	TRBJ2-7
CASSSTPIDSTTNEKLFF	TGCGCCAGCAGCTCGACCCCTATCGACAGCACAACTAATGAAAAACTGTTTTTT	TRBV5-1	18	NA	NA	TRBJ1-4
CATRGGPSYEQYF	TGTGCCACCAGGGGGGGGCCATCCTACGAGCAGTACTTC	TRBV15	13	NA	NA	TRBJ2-7
CSVVEGADEKLFF	TGCAGCGTTGTAGAAGGGGCTGATGAAAAACTGTTTTTT	TRBV29-1	13	NA	NA	TRBJ1-4
CSVMGRGPANEKLFF	TGCAGCGTCATGGGCAGGGGGCCGGCTAATGAAAAACTGTTTTTT	TRBV29-1	15	TRBD1	NA	TRBJ1-4
CASSPDSLYNSPLHF	TGTGCCAGCTCACCCGACAGTCTCTATAATTCACCCCTCCACTTT	TRBV18	15	NA	once	TRBJ1-6
CASSLQLEGDGDEQYF	TGTGCCAGCAGCCTCCAGTTAGAGGGAGATGGGGACGAGCAGTACTTC	TRBV4-2	16	NA	NA	TRBJ2-7
CAISDSGQARTGELFF	TGTGCCATCAGTGACTCGGGACAGGCGCGCACCGGGGAGCTGTTTTTT	TRBV10-3	16	TRBD1	NA	TRBJ2-2
CSVEGVGSTYEQYF	TGCAGCGTTGAAGGTGTAGGGAGCACCTACGAGCAGTACTTC	TRBV29-1	14	NA	NA	TRBJ2-7
CASSPVAGWNYGYTF	TGTGCCAGCAGCCCTGTGGCAGGGTGGAACTATGGCTACACCTTC	TRBV11-2	15	NA	few	TRBJ1-2
CASSQGVAGESYEQYF	TGCGCCAGCAGCCAAGGGGTAGCCGGAGAATCCTACGAGCAGTACTTC	TRBV4-3	16	NA	NA	TRBJ2-7
CATSRTQVDIQYF	TGTGCCACCAGCAGGACACAGGTTGACATTCAGTACTTC	TRBV15	13	NA	NA	TRBJ2-4
CASSQGLSFRGTVNTEAFF	TGTGCCAGCAGCCAAGGCCTCTCCTTTCGCGGGACAGTGAACACTGAAGCTTTCTTT	TRBV4-2	19	TRBD1	NA	TRBJ1-1
CASSEAVYSPLHF	TGTGCCAGCAGTGAGGCAGTATATTCACCCCTCCACTTT	TRBV2	13	NA	once	TRBJ1-6
CATSDWGQQNNEQFF	TGTGCCACCAGTGATTGGGGCCAGCAGAACAATGAGCAGTTCTTC	TRBV24-1	15	NA	NA	TRBJ2-1
CASSQGEGARAFF	TGTGCCAGCAGCCAAGGAGAGGGGGCGCGGGCTTTCTTT	TRBV3-1/TRBV3-2	13	TRBD1	few	TRBJ1-1
CASSLGLAGGNEQFF	TGTGCCAGCAGCCTCGGCCTAGCGGGAGGTAATGAGCAGTTCTTC	TRBV6-6	15	TRBD2	few	TRBJ2-1
CASSPRQGAGGELFF	TGTGCCAGCAGCCCTAGACAGGGGGCTGGCGGGGAGCTGTTTTTT	TRBV5-5	15	TRBD1	NA	TRBJ2-2
CASSTYEELFF	TGTGCCAGCAGCACCTACGAGGAGCTGTTTTTT	TRBV7-9	11	NA	few	TRBJ2-2
CASSLRYEQYF	TGTGCCAGCAGTTTACGCTACGAGCAGTACTTC	TRBV28	11	NA	few	TRBJ2-7
CASATVNTGELFF	TGTGCCAGCGCTACAGTTAACACCGGGGAGCTGTTTTTT	TRBV15	13	NA	NA	TRBJ2-2
CAISGQGGGYTF	TGTGCCATCAGTGGACAGGGTGGTGGCTACACCTTC	TRBV10-3	12	TRBD1	NA	TRBJ1-2
CAIREGGSTNEKLFF	TGTGCCATCAGAGAAGGGGGCTCAACTAATGAAAAACTGTTTTTT	TRBV10-3	15	TRBD1	NA	TRBJ1-4
CASRNDGQNTGELFF	TGTGCCAGCAGAAACGACGGACAGAACACCGGGGAGCTGTTTTTT	TRBV3-1/TRBV3-2	15	NA	NA	TRBJ2-2
CASNQYVQNTGELFF	TGCGCCAGCAACCAATACGTACAGAACACCGGGGAGCTGTTTTTT	TRBV5-1	15	NA	NA	TRBJ2-2
CASSYTGGGFEQFF	TGTGCCAGCAGTTACACCGGGGGGGGGTTTGAGCAGTTCTTC	TRBV6-2/TRBV6-3	14	TRBD2	NA	TRBJ2-1
CASGGDGKTQYF	TGTGCCAGCGGAGGGGATGGGAAGACCCAGTACTTC	TRBV25-1	12	NA	NA	TRBJ2-5
CASSLNGQATYEQYF	TGTGCCAGCAGCTTAAACGGACAGGCAACCTACGAGCAGTACTTC	TRBV11-2	15	TRBD1	NA	TRBJ2-7
CATGGSPLGTEQYF	TGTGCCACCGGGGGGTCCCCTTTAGGGACCGAGCAGTACTTC	TRBV10-3	14	TRBD2	NA	TRBJ2-7
CASSFRGLRQPQHF	TGTGCCAGCAGTTTCAGGGGGCTGCGACAGCCCCAGCATTTT	TRBV28	14	TRBD1	NA	TRBJ1-5
CASSLRTANTEAFF	TGTGCCAGCAGCCTCCGGACAGCTAACACTGAAGCTTTCTTT	TRBV7-8	14	NA	NA	TRBJ1-1
CASSVDPVGSYEQYF	TGTGCCAGCAGCGTAGACCCTGTCGGGTCCTACGAGCAGTACTTC	TRBV9	15	NA	few	TRBJ2-7
CASSFRVSYGYTF	TGTGCCAGCAGTTTCCGGGTGTCCTATGGCTACACCTTC	TRBV12-3/TRBV12-4	13	NA	few	TRBJ1-2
CATSVGGAGSNTGELFF	TGTGCCACCAGTGTAGGGGGGGCCGGGTCGAACACCGGGGAGCTGTTTTTT	TRBV24-1	17	NA	once	TRBJ2-2
CASSPTGQALAEPIPYEQYF	TGCGCCAGCAGCCCCACCGGACAGGCACTAGCGGAACCTATTCCCTACGAGCAGTACTTC	TRBV5-1	20	NA	few	TRBJ2-7
CASSFLGQTGELFF	TGTGCCAGCAGTTTTCTGGGGCAAACCGGGGAGCTGTTTTTT	TRBV28	14	NA	NA	TRBJ2-2
CASSLPTGLHNEQFF	TGTGCCAGCAGCCTCCCGACAGGATTACACAATGAGCAGTTCTTC	TRBV7-9	15	NA	once	TRBJ2-1
CASSFWRGYNEQFF	TGTGCCAGCAGCTTTTGGCGGGGTTACAATGAGCAGTTCTTC	TRBV7-8	14	NA	many	TRBJ2-1
CAIKGNGGDQPQHF	TGTGCCATCAAGGGGAACGGAGGGGATCAGCCCCAGCATTTT	TRBV10-3	14	NA	NA	TRBJ1-5
CASSVWGGDFGTDTQYF	TGTGCCAGCAGCGTATGGGGCGGGGATTTTGGGACAGATACGCAGTATTTT	TRBV9	17	NA	once	TRBJ2-3
CASSPYREGAPRTEAFF	TGTGCCAGCAGTCCATACAGGGAAGGTGCCCCAAGGACTGAAGCTTTCTTT	TRBV27	17	NA	NA	TRBJ1-1
CASTRQPLNTEAFF	TGTGCCAGCACCCGACAACCGCTGAACACTGAAGCTTTCTTT	TRBV5-6	14	NA	NA	TRBJ1-1
CASSIPFGRTDTQYF	TGTGCCAGTAGTATCCCCTTTGGGAGGACAGATACGCAGTATTTT	TRBV19	15	NA	NA	TRBJ2-3
CASSGQGEAFF	TGCGCCAGCAGCGGACAGGGTGAAGCTTTCTTT	TRBV10-1	11	TRBD1	few	TRBJ1-1
CASSLPGLAGFTGELFF	TGTGCCAGCAGCTTACCCGGACTAGCGGGATTCACCGGGGAGCTGTTTTTT	TRBV7-9	17	TRBD2	NA	TRBJ2-2
CASSLGHPTGGYTF	TGTGCCAGCAGTTTGGGACATCCGACGGGGGGCTACACCTTC	TRBV2	14	NA	NA	TRBJ1-2
CASSWTANYGYTF	TGTGCCAGCAGTTGGACAGCTAACTATGGCTACACCTTC	TRBV6-2/TRBV6-3	13	NA	NA	TRBJ1-2
CASRSGTSRSEQFF	TGTGCCAGCAGATCTGGGACTAGCCGCAGCGAGCAGTTCTTC	TRBV7-8	14	TRBD2	once	TRBJ2-1
CASSIAGGRDTGELFF	TGTGCCAGTAGTATAGCTGGCGGGAGGGACACCGGGGAGCTGTTTTTT	TRBV19	16	TRBD2	NA	TRBJ2-2
CASSYSTILEHQPQHF	TGTGCCAGCAGTTACTCGACAATCCTCGAACATCAGCCCCAGCATTTT	TRBV6-2/TRBV6-3	16	NA	NA	TRBJ1-5
CASSLVLYEQYF	TGTGCCAGCAGCTTAGTACTCTACGAGCAGTACTTC	TRBV7-2	12	NA	NA	TRBJ2-7
CASSLGGSSGNTIYF	TGTGCCAGCAGCTTAGGTGGGAGCTCTGGAAACACCATATATTTT	TRBV7-2	15	NA	NA	TRBJ1-3